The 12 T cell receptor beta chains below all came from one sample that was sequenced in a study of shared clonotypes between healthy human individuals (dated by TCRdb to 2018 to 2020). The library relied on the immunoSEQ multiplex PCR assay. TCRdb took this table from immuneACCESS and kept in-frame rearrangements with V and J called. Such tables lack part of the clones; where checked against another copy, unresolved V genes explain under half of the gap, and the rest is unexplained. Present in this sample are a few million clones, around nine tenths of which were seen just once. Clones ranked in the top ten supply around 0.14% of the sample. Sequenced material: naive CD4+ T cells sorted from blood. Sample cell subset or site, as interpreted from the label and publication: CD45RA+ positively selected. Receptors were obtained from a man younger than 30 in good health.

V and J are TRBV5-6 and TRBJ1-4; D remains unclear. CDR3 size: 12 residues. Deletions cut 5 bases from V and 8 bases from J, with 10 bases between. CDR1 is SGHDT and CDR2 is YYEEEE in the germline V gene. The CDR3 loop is CASRSEQEKLFF. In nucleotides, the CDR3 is TGTGCCAGCAGAAGCGAACAGGAAAAACTGTTTTTT.

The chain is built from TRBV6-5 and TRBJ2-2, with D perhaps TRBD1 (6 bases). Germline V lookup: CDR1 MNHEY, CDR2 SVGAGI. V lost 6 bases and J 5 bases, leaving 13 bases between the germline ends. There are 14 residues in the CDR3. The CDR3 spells CASRETGITGELFF. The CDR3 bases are TGTGCCAGCAGAGAGACAGGAATAACCGGGGAGCTGTTTTTT.

Here the CDR3 reads CASSLVTVGEQFF. The CDR3 nucleotides are TGTGCCAGCAGCTTAGTGACGGTGGGTGAGCAGTTCTTC. This chain joins TRBV7-8 and TRBJ2-1; D gene ambiguous. Looked up from germline, CDR1 is SGHVS and CDR2 is FQNEAQ. The V and J ends lost 1 base and 9 bases respectively, with 10 bases between them. This CDR3 spans 13 amino acids.

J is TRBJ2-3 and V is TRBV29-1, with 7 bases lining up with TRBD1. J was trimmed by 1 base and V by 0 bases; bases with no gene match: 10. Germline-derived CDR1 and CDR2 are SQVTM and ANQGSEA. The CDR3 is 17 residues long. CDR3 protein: CSVEDRAGGQGTDTQYF. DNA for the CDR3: TGCAGCGTTGAAGATCGGGCCGGAGGACAGGGCACAGATACGCAGTATTTT.

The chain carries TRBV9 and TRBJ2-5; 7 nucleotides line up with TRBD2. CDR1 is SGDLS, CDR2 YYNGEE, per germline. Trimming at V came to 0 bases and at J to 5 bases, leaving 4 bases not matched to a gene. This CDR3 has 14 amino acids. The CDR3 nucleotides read TGTGCCAGCAGCGTAGCTCCGACTAGCGAGACCCAGTACTTC. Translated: CASSVAPTSETQYF.

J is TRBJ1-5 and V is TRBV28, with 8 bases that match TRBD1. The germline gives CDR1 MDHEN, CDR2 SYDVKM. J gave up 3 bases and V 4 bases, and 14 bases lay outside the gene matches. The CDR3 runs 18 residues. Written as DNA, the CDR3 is TGTGCCAGCAGTTCCGTCCCCGGGACAGGAAATACCAATCAGCCCCAGCATTTT. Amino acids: CASSSVPGTGNTNQPQHF.

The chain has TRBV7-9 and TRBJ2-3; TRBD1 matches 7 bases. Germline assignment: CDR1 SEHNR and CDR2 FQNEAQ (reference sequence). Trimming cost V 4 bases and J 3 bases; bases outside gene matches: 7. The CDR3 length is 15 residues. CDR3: CASSSTGQPTDTQYF. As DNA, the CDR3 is TGTGCCAGCAGCTCTACGGGACAGCCAACAGATACGCAGTATTTT. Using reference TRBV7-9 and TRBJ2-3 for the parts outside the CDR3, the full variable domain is DTGVSQNPRHKITKRGQNVTFRCDPISEHNRLYWYRQTLGQGPEFLTYFQNEAQLEKSRLLSDRFSAERPKGSFSTLEIQRTEQGDSAMYLCASSSTGQPTDTQYFGPGTRLTVL.

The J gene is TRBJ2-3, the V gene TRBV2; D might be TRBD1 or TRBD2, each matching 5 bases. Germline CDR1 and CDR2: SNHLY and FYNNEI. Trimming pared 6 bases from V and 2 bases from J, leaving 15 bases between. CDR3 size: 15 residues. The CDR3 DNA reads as TGTGCCAGCAGCCTGGGGGAACACGACACAGATACGCAGTATTTT. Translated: CASSLGEHDTDTQYF.

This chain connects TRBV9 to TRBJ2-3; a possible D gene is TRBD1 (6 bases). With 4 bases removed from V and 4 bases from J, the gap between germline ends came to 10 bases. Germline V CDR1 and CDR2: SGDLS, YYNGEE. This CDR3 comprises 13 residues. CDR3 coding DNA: TGTGCCAGCAGCACAGGGCCCCCAGATACGCAGTATTTT. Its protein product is CASSTGPPDTQYF.

For the CDR3, the DNA is TGCGCCAGCAGCTTTGGCTACTATGGCTACACCTTC. This translates into CASSFGYYGYTF. This chain joins TRBV5-1 and TRBJ1-2; D not certain. Trimming left V 2 bases short and J 3 bases short, with 5 bases between. Germline V lookup: CDR1 SGHRS, CDR2 YFSETQ. CDR3 length: 12 amino acids.

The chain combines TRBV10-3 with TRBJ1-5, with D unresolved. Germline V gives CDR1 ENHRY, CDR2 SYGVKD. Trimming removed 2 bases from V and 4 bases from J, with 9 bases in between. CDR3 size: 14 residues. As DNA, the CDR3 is TGTGCCATCAGTGAGGGTCCGGGGAATCAGCCCCAGCATTTT. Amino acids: CAISEGPGNQPQHF.

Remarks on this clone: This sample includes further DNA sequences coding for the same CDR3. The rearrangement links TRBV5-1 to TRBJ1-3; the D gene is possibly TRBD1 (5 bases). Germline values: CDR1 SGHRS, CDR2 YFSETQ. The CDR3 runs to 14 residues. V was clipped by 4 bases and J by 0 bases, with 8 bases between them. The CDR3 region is CASSPDNSGNTIYF. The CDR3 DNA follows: TGCGCCAGCAGCCCGGACAACTCTGGAAACACCATATATTTT.